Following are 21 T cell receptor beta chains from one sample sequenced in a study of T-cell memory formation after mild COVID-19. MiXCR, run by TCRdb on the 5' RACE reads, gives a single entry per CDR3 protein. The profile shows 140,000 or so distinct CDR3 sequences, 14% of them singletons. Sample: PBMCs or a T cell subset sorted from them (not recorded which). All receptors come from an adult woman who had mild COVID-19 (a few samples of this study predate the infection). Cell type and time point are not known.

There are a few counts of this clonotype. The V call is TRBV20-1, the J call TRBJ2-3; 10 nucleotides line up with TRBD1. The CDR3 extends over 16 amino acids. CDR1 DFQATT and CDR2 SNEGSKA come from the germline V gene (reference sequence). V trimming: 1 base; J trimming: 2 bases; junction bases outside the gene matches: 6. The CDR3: CSARGGQGSHTDTQYF. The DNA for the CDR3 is TGCAGTGCTAGAGGGGGACAGGGGAGTCACACAGATACGCAGTATTTT.

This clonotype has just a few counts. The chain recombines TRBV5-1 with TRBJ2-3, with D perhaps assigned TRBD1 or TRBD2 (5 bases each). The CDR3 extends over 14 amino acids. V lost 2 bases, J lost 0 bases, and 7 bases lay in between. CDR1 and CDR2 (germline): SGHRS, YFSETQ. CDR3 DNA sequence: TGCGCCAGCAGCTTCCGGGACAGCACAGATACGCAGTATTTT. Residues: CASSFRDSTDTQYF.

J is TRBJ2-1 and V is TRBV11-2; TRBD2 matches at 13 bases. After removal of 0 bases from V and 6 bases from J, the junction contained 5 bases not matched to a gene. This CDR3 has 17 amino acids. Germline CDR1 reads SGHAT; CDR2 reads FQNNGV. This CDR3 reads CASSLEGGLAGINEQFF. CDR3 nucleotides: TGTGCCAGCAGCTTAGAAGGGGGACTAGCGGGAATCAATGAGCAGTTCTTC.

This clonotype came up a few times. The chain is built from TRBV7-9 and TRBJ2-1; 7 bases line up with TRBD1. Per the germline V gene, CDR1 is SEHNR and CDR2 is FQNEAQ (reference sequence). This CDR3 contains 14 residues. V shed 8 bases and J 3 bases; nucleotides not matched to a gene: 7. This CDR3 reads CASANRDSYNEQFF. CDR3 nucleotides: TGTGCCAGCGCGAACCGGGACAGCTACAATGAGCAGTTCTTC.

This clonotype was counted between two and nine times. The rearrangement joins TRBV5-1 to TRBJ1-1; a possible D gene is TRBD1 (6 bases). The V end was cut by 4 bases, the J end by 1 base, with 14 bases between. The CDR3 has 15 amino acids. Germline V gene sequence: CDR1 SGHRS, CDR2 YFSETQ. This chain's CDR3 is CASSVYGGGNTEAFF. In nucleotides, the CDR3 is TGCGCCAGCAGCGTCTATGGGGGCGGGAACACTGAAGCTTTCTTT.

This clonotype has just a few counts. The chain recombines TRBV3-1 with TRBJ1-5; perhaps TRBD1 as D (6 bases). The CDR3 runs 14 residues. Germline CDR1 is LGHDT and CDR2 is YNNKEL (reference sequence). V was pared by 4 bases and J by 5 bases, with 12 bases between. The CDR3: CASSPTGPHQPQHF. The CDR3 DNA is TGTGCCAGCAGCCCGACAGGCCCACATCAGCCCCAGCATTTT.

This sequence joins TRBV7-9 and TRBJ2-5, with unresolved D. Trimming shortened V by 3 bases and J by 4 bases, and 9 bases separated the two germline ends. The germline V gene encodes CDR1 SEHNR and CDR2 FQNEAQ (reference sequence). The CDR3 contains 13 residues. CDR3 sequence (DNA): TGTGCCAGCAGCTTCCCGGGTCGAGAGACCCAGTACTTC. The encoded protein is CASSFPGRETQYF.

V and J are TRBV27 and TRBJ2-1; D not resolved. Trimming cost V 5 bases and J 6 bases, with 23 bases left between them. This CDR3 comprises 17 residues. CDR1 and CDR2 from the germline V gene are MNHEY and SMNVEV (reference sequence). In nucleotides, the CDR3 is TGTGCCAGCAGTCCCTACCTCGGTTCACTTCTCCCCAATGAGCAGTTCTTC. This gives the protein CASSPYLGSLLPNEQFF.

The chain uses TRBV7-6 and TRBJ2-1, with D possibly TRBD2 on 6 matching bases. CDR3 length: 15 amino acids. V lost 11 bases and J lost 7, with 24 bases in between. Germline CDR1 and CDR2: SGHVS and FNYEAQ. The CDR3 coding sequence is TGTGCCTCGTCCAAAATGGCGGGGAGAAGGAATGAGCAGTTCTTC. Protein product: CASSKMAGRRNEQFF.

DNA for the CDR3: TGTGCCAGCAGTTACGATGACAGCACTGAAGCTTTCTTT. Translated, it gives CASSYDDSTEAFF. This sequence joins TRBV6-6 and TRBJ1-1; perhaps TRBD1 as D (5 bases). The CDR3 runs to 13 residues. Trimming removed 2 bases from V and 4 bases from J, with 8 bases in between. Germline V gene lookup returns CDR1 MNHNY and CDR2 SVGAGI (reference sequence).

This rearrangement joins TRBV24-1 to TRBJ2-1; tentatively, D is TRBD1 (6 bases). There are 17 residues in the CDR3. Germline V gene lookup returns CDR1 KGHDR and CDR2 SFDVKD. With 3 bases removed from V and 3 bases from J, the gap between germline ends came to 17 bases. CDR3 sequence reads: CATSDRDNKHYYNEQFF. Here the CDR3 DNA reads TGTGCCACCAGTGATAGGGACAACAAGCACTACTACAATGAGCAGTTCTTC.

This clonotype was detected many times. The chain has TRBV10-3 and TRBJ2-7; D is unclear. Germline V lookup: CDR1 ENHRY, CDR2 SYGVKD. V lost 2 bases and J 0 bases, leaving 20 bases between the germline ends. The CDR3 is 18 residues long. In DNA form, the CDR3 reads TGTGCCATCAGTGAGCCTCGAATGACGGGCTACAGCTCCTACGAGCAGTACTTC. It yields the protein CAISEPRMTGYSSYEQYF.

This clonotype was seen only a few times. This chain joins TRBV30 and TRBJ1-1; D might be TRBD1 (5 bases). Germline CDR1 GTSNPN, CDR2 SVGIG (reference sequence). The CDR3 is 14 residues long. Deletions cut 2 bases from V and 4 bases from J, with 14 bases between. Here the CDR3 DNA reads TGTGCCTGGAGTCCAACCCTGGGGGGCACTGAAGCTTTCTTT. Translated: CAWSPTLGGTEAFF.

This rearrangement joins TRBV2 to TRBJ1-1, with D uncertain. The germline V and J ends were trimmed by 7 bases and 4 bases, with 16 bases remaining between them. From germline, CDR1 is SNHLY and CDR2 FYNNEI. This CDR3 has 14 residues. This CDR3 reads CASNRPTEGTEAFF. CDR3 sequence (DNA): TGTGCCAGCAACAGACCAACGGAGGGCACTGAAGCTTTCTTT.

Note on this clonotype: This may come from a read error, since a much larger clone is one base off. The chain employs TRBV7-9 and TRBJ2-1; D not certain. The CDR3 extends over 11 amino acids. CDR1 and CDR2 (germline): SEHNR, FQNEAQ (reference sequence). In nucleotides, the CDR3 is TGTGCCAGCAGCTTAGGGTCTGAGCAGCTCTTC. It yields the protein CASSLGSEQLF.

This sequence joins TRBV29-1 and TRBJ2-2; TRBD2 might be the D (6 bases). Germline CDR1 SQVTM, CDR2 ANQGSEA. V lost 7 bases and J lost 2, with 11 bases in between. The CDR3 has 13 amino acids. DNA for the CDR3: TGCAGCGGTTTAGCGGCAAACACCGGGGAGCTGTTTTTT. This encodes CSGLAANTGELFF.

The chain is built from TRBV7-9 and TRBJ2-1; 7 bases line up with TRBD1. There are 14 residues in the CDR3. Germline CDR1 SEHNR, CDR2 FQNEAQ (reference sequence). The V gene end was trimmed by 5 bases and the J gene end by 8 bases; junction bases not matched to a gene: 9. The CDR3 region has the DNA TGTGCCAGCAGCCGACAGGGTGGGTACGATGAGCAGTTCTTC. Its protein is CASSRQGGYDEQFF.

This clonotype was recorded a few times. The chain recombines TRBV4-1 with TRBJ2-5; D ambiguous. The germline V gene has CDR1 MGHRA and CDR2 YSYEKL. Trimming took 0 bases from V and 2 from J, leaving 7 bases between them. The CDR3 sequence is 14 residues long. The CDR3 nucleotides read TGCGCCAGCAGCCAAGATGGGTTTCAAGAGACCCAGTACTTC. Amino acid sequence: CASSQDGFQETQYF.

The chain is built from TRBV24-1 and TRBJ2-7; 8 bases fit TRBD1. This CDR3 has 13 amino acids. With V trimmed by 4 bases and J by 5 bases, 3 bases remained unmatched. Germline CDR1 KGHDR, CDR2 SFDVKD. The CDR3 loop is CATSDAQGDEQYF. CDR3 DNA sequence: TGTGCCACCAGTGACGCACAGGGGGACGAGCAGTACTTC.

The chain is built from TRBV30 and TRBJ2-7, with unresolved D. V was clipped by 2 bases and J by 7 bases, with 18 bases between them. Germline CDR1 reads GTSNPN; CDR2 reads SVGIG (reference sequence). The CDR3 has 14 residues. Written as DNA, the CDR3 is TGTGCCTGGAGTTTTGATACATCGCTCCAGGAGCAGTACTTC. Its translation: CAWSFDTSLQEQYF.

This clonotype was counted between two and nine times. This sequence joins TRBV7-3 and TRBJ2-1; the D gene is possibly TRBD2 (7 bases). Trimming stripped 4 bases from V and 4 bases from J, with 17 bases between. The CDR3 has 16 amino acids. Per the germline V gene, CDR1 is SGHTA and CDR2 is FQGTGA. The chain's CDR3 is CASSSISRGGYNEQFF. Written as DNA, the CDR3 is TGTGCCAGCAGCTCGATTTCGAGGGGGGGATACAATGAGCAGTTCTTC.